A selection of T cell receptor beta chains follows, all from one sample in a study of technical replicates of blood from a few donors. Generated by immunoSEQ multiplex PCR, the TCRdb table keeps only in-frame clones and is missing some. This table has around 76,000 clones, 75% to 95% appearing once. The specimen sequenced was T cells isolated from PBMCs. The source is a human donor in good health. The CDR3 runs from the conserved cysteine through the conserved F or W. D genes are given only for firm matches. Clone size appears in some rows only: once, few, many, or a class for an expanded clone.

d_gene: -
j_gene: TRBJ1-2
abundance: -
v_gene: TRBV11-2
CDR3aa: CASSLDLTASYGYTF
CDR3nt: TGTGCCAGCAGCTTAGATCTGACAGCCTCTTATGGCTACACCTTC

d_gene: -
j_gene: TRBJ2-1
abundance: -
v_gene: TRBV28
CDR3aa: CASRERTEAMDGEQFF
CDR3nt: TGTGCCAGCAGGGAAAGGACTGAGGCGATGGATGGTGAGCAGTTCTTC

d_gene: TRBD2
j_gene: TRBJ2-2
abundance: -
v_gene: TRBV5-1
CDR3aa: CASSWETSGSDTGELFF
CDR3nt: TGCGCCAGCAGCTGGGAGACTAGCGGGAGCGACACCGGGGAGCTGTTTTTT

d_gene: -
j_gene: TRBJ2-3
abundance: once
v_gene: TRBV7-8
CDR3aa: CASSWTASTDTQYF
CDR3nt: TGTGCCAGCAGCTGGACAGCTAGCACAGATACGCAGTATTTT

d_gene: TRBD1
j_gene: TRBJ1-2
abundance: once
v_gene: TRBV7-9
CDR3aa: CASSSGQGDYGYTF
CDR3nt: TGTGCCAGCAGCTCGGGACAGGGGGACTATGGCTACACCTTC

d_gene: -
j_gene: TRBJ2-2
abundance: -
v_gene: TRBV5-1
CDR3aa: CASRRGTANTGELFF
CDR3nt: TGCGCCAGCAGGCGCGGGACAGCGAACACCGGGGAGCTGTTTTTT

d_gene: TRBD1
j_gene: TRBJ1-2
abundance: -
v_gene: TRBV6-6
CDR3aa: CASSYSPRTGAYGYTF
CDR3nt: TGTGCCAGCAGTTACTCTCCGAGGACAGGGGCCTACGGCTACACCTTC

d_gene: TRBD2
j_gene: TRBJ2-3
abundance: -
v_gene: TRBV19
CDR3aa: CASSIKGLAGTDTQYF
CDR3nt: TGTGCCAGTAGTATAAAAGGACTAGCGGGGACAGATACGCAGTATTTT

d_gene: TRBD1
j_gene: TRBJ2-7
abundance: -
v_gene: TRBV2
CDR3aa: CASRAGGSYEQYF
CDR3nt: TGTGCCAGCAGGGCAGGGGGCTCCTACGAGCAGTACTTC

d_gene: TRBD2
j_gene: TRBJ2-1
abundance: -
v_gene: TRBV11-2
CDR3aa: CASSSVGTNYNEQFF
CDR3nt: TGTGCCAGCAGTTCCGTAGGGACTAATTACAATGAGCAGTTCTTC

d_gene: -
j_gene: TRBJ1-5
abundance: -
v_gene: TRBV4-1
CDR3aa: CASSQESGGWPQHF
CDR3nt: TGCGCCAGCAGCCAAGAGTCGGGGGGGTGGCCCCAGCATTTT

d_gene: TRBD2
j_gene: TRBJ2-5
abundance: -
v_gene: TRBV5-1
CDR3aa: CARKRLAETKETQYF
CDR3nt: TGCGCCAGGAAAAGACTAGCGGAGACGAAAGAGACCCAGTACTTC

d_gene: -
j_gene: TRBJ2-7
abundance: -
v_gene: TRBV9
CDR3aa: CASSVTGSAEQYF
CDR3nt: TGTGCCAGCAGCGTTACAGGGAGCGCGGAGCAGTACTTC

d_gene: TRBD2
j_gene: TRBJ2-1
abundance: -
v_gene: TRBV30
CDR3aa: CARSLAGEYNEQFF
CDR3nt: TGTGCCCGTTCACTAGCGGGGGAGTACAATGAGCAGTTCTTC

d_gene: -
j_gene: TRBJ2-1
abundance: -
v_gene: TRBV4-1
CDR3aa: CASSRRQVQSSYNEQFF
CDR3nt: TGCGCCAGCAGCCGCAGACAGGTCCAGAGCTCCTACAATGAGCAGTTCTTC

d_gene: TRBD1
j_gene: TRBJ2-1
abundance: -
v_gene: TRBV25-1
CDR3aa: CASSPTGSSYNEQFF
CDR3nt: TGTGCCAGCAGCCCGACAGGGAGCTCCTACAATGAGCAGTTCTTC

d_gene: -
j_gene: TRBJ2-3
abundance: -
v_gene: TRBV14
CDR3aa: CASSQENGAAYTDTQYF
CDR3nt: TGTGCCAGCAGCCAAGAAAATGGGGCAGCTTACACAGATACGCAGTATTTT

d_gene: -
j_gene: TRBJ2-1
abundance: -
v_gene: TRBV28
CDR3aa: CASSLSAGAGKFF
CDR3nt: TGTGCCAGCAGTTTAAGTGCGGGGGCGGGGAAGTTCTTC

d_gene: -
j_gene: TRBJ1-2
abundance: once
v_gene: TRBV27
CDR3aa: CASSPRGGSGPTSYGYTF
CDR3nt: TGTGCCAGCAGTCCCCGGGGGGGGTCGGGCCCGACAAGCTATGGCTACACCTTC

d_gene: -
j_gene: TRBJ2-1
abundance: -
v_gene: TRBV6-4
CDR3aa: CASRATVSSYNEQFF
CDR3nt: TGTGCCAGCAGAGCGACAGTTAGCTCCTACAATGAGCAGTTCTTC

d_gene: -
j_gene: TRBJ2-7
abundance: -
v_gene: TRBV7-9
CDR3aa: CASSTQNSYEQYF
CDR3nt: TGTGCCAGCAGCACACAGAATTCCTACGAGCAGTACTTC

d_gene: TRBD1
j_gene: TRBJ2-7
abundance: -
v_gene: TRBV10-2
CDR3aa: CASSDETGDEQYF
CDR3nt: TGCGCCAGCAGTGACGAGACAGGGGACGAGCAGTACTTC

d_gene: TRBD2
j_gene: TRBJ2-1
abundance: -
v_gene: TRBV14
CDR3aa: CASSQGGGRLFNEQFF
CDR3nt: TGTGCCAGCAGCCAAGGGGGCGGGAGGCTTTTCAATGAGCAGTTCTTC

d_gene: -
j_gene: TRBJ2-1
abundance: -
v_gene: TRBV5-6
CDR3aa: CASSLISRDEQFF
CDR3nt: TGTGCCAGCAGTCTCATATCCCGCGATGAGCAGTTCTTC

d_gene: TRBD2
j_gene: TRBJ2-7
abundance: -
v_gene: TRBV28
CDR3aa: CASSSAAGGMVYEQYF
CDR3nt: TGTGCCAGCAGTTCAGCAGCGGGAGGGATGGTTTACGAGCAGTACTTC

d_gene: -
j_gene: TRBJ2-5
abundance: -
v_gene: TRBV18
CDR3aa: CASSPYATNQETQYF
CDR3nt: TGTGCCAGCTCACCGTACGCAACTAACCAAGAGACCCAGTACTTC

d_gene: -
j_gene: TRBJ1-4
abundance: -
v_gene: TRBV19
CDR3aa: CASSMPTLWGGEKLFF
CDR3nt: TGTGCCAGTAGTATGCCCACCTTGTGGGGGGGTGAAAAACTGTTTTTT

d_gene: TRBD2
j_gene: TRBJ2-1
abundance: -
v_gene: TRBV14
CDR3aa: CASSQGITRREGPDHEQFF
CDR3nt: TGTGCCAGCAGCCAAGGTATAACTCGGCGGGAGGGCCCCGACCATGAGCAGTTCTTC

d_gene: -
j_gene: TRBJ1-5
abundance: -
v_gene: TRBV7-9
CDR3aa: CASSRGTRTSNQPQHF
CDR3nt: TGTGCCAGCAGCCGAGGGACACGGACTAGCAATCAGCCCCAGCATTTT

d_gene: TRBD1
j_gene: TRBJ1-2
abundance: few
v_gene: TRBV2
CDR3aa: CASSERQGENYGYTF
CDR3nt: TGTGCCAGCAGTGAACGGCAGGGGGAAAACTATGGCTACACCTTC

d_gene: TRBD1
j_gene: TRBJ2-5
abundance: -
v_gene: TRBV13
CDR3aa: CASSPGQIQETQYF
CDR3nt: TGTGCCAGCAGCCCGGGACAGATACAAGAGACCCAGTACTTC

d_gene: TRBD1
j_gene: TRBJ1-2
abundance: -
v_gene: TRBV6-6
CDR3aa: CASSYSGTAYGYTF
CDR3nt: TGTGCCAGCAGTTACTCCGGGACAGCCTATGGCTACACCTTC